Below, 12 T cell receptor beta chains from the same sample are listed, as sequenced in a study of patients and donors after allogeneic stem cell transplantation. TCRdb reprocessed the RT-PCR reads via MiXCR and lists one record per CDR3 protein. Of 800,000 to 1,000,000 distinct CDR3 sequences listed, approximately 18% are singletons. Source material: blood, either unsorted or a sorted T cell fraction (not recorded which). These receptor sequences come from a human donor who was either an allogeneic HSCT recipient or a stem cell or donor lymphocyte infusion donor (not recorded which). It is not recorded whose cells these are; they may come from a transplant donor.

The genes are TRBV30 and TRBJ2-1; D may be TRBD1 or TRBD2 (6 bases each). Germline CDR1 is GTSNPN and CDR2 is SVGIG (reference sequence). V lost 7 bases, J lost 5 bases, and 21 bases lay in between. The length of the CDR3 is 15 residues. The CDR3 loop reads CASRGRDLLNNEQFF. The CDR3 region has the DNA TGTGCCTCCCGGGGGCGGGACTTGCTAAACAATGAGCAGTTCTTC.

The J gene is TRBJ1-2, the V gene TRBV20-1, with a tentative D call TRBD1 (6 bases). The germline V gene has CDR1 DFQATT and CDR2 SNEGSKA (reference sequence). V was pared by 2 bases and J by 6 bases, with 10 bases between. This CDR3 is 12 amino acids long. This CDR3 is CSARTGFNGYTF. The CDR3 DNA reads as TGCAGTGCTAGAACAGGGTTCAATGGCTACACCTTC.

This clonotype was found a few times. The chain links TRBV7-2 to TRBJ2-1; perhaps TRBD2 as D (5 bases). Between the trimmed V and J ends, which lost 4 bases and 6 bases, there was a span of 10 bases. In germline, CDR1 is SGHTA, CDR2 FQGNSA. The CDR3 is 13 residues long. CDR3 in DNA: TGTGCCAGCAGCTCAGGCGCGGGCAATGAGCAGTTCTTC. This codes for CASSSGAGNEQFF.

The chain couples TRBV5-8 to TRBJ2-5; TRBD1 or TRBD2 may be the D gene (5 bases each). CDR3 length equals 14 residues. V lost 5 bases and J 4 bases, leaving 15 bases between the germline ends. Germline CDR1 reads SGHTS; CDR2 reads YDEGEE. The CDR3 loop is CASRPGLRGETQYF. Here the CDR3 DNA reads TGTGCCAGCAGGCCTGGACTTAGGGGAGAGACCCAGTACTTC.

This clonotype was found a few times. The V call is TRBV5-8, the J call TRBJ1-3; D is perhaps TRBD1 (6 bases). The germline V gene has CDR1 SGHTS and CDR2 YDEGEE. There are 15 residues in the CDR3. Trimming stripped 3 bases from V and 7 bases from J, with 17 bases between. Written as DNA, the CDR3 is TGTGCCAGCAGCTCGGGTACAGGGTTTATTAACACCATATATTTT. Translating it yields CASSSGTGFINTIYF.

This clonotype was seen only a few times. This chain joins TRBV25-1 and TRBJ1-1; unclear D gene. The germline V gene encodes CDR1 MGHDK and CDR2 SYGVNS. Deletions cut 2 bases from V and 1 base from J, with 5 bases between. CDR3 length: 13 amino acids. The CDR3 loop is CASSEIGNTEAFF. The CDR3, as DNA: TGTGCCAGCAGTGAAATTGGGAACACTGAAGCTTTCTTT.

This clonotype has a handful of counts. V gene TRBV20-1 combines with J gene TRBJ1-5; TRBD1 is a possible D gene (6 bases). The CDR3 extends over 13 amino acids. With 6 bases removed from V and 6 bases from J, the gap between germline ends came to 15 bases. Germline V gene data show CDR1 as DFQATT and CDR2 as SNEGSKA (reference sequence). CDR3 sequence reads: CSATGGGLQPQHF. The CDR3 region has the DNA TGCAGTGCGACCGGTGGGGGCCTTCAGCCCCAGCATTTT.

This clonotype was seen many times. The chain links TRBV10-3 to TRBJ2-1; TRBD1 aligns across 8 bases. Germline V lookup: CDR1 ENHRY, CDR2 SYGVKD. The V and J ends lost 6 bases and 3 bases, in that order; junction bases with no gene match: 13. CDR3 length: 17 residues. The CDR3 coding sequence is TGTGCCATCAGCCCCCTTTCCGGGACAGGCGACTACAATGAGCAGTTCTTC. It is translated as CAISPLSGTGDYNEQFF.

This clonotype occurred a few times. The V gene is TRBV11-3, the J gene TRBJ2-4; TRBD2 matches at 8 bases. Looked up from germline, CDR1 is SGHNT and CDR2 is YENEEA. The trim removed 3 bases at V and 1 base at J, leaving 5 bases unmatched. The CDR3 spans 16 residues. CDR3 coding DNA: TGTGCCAGCAGCTTTTCAGCGGGAGTGGCCAAAAACATTCAGTACTTC. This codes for CASSFSAGVAKNIQYF.

CDR3 residues: CASSMQGTSGGDTQYF. CDR3 nucleotide sequence: TGCGCCAGCAGCATGCAAGGGACTAGCGGGGGTGATACGCAGTATTTT. V usage is TRBV5-1 and J usage is TRBJ2-3; the match to TRBD2 covers 14 bases. The ends lost 4 bases at V and 6 bases at J; junction bases unmatched: 7. The CDR3 covers 16 residues. Germline CDR1 SGHRS, CDR2 YFSETQ.

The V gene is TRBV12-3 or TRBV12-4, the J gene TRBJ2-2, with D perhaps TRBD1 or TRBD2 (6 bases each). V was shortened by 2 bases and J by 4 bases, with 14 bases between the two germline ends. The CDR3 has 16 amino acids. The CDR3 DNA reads TGTGCCAGCAGTTTAATGGGGGGCGCTGGCACCGGGGAGCTGTTTTTT. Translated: CASSLMGGAGTGELFF.

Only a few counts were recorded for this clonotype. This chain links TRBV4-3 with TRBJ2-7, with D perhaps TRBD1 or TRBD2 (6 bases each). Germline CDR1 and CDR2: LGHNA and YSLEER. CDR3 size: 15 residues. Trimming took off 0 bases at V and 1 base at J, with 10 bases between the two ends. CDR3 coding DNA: TGCGCCAGCAGCCAAGACTTAGGGGGGTCCTACGAGCAGTACTTC. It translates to CASSQDLGGSYEQYF.